A selection of T cell receptor beta chains follows, all from one sample in a study of CD8+ T cells in alopecia areata. Assay used: immunoSEQ multiplex PCR; TCRdb lists only in-frame clones, some missing. The sample records about 120,000 clones, about half being singletons. Sequenced here: CD4+ T cells sorted from blood, sampled at week 4, from a patient treated with tofacitinib. The receptors were gathered from a human donor with alopecia areata. CDR3s include the opening cysteine and the closing phenylalanine or tryptophan. A D gene is named only where the DNA matches it firmly. A row's size may be missing; if present it is once, few, many or a size class.

cdr3_nt cdr3_aa d_call clone_size j_call v_call
TGTGCCAGCAGCAGGGGGCTCACCCACCGCCCAGATACGCAGTATTTT CASSRGLTHRPDTQYF TRBD1 . TRBJ2-3 TRBV9
TGTGCCATCAGTGAAGGACCCTACGAGCAGTACTTC CAISEGPYEQYF . . TRBJ2-7 TRBV10-3
TGCAGCGTTTATCGGGACAGGGGGACCGGGGAGCTGTTTTTT CSVYRDRGTGELFF TRBD1 . TRBJ2-2 TRBV29-1
TGTGCCACCAGCATTCTAAGCGGGCATGAGCAGTTCTTC CATSILSGHEQFF . . TRBJ2-1 TRBV15
TGCAGCGTTGAAGGAGTCACAGGGGGTTACTACGAGCAGTACTTC CSVEGVTGGYYEQYF TRBD1 few TRBJ2-7 TRBV29-1
TGTGCCACCAGCAGAGATTATCCGGGAGTCGGCGATGAGCAGTTCTTC CATSRDYPGVGDEQFF . . TRBJ2-1 TRBV15
TGTGCCTGGAGGTTCTCAGGCGGTGGGGACGCCCTGTACCAAGAGACCCAGTACTTC CAWRFSGGGDALYQETQYF . few TRBJ2-5 TRBV30
TGTGCCAGCAGTGAATTTTCGGGGAGTGAGCAGTTCTTC CASSEFSGSEQFF . . TRBJ2-1 TRBV2
TGTGCCAGCAGTGAATCCGGGAATGAGCAGTTCTTC CASSESGNEQFF . few TRBJ2-1 TRBV2
TGCGCCAGCAGCTTGACTAGCGGGAGGAACCGTGAGCAGTTCTTC CASSLTSGRNREQFF TRBD2 . TRBJ2-1 TRBV5-1
TGCGCCAGCAGCCAAGATTGGCAGGGGACCTACAATGAGCAGTTCTTC CASSQDWQGTYNEQFF . . TRBJ2-1 TRBV4-1
TGTGCCTGGAAAAGGGGGCGTGATGAAAAACTGTTTTTT CAWKRGRDEKLFF TRBD1 . TRBJ1-4 TRBV30
TGCAGCGTTGGTCTACTAGCGGGGGGAAGGTATTTT CSVGLLAGGRYF TRBD2 . TRBJ2-3 TRBV29-1
TGTGCCTGGAGTGTAGATGGAAACACCATATATTTT CAWSVDGNTIYF . . TRBJ1-3 TRBV30
TGTGCCTGGAGCCGGGTCAACTATGGCTACACCTTC CAWSRVNYGYTF . few TRBJ1-2 TRBV30
TGCGCCAGCAGCCCGAGCACAGGGAGGCACACTGAAGCTTTCTTT CASSPSTGRHTEAFF . . TRBJ1-1 TRBV5-1
TGTGCCAGCAGCCAAAGTTCCGGTGACTCTGGAAACACCATATATTTT CASSQSSGDSGNTIYF . . TRBJ1-3 TRBV4-2
TGTGCCAGCAGTCCCATCCGACAGGCCAGGAGTGAAAAACTGTTTTTT CASSPIRQARSEKLFF . few TRBJ1-4 TRBV27
TGTGCCAGTAGTATAGATCGACAGGTTGCTAGGCCCCAGCATTTT CASSIDRQVARPQHF . few TRBJ1-5 TRBV19
TGTGCCTGGAGTGCCCCAACTAGACTCGAGCAGTACTTC CAWSAPTRLEQYF . few TRBJ2-7 TRBV30
TGCGCCAGCAGCTTGGGATATGAAAAACTGTTTTTT CASSLGYEKLFF . few TRBJ1-4 TRBV5-1
TGTGCCACCAGCAGAGGACTAGCGGCTGCCTACAATGGGCAGTTCTTC CATSRGLAAAYNGQFF TRBD2 once TRBJ2-1 TRBV15
TGCAGCGTGAGGGACACGGGGGGGGATCAGCCCCAGCATTTT CSVRDTGGDQPQHF . . TRBJ1-5 TRBV29-1
TGTGCCTGGAGTCTCAATGCCGGGGAAGGCCTCTTC CAWSLNAGEGLF . . TRBJ1-2 TRBV30
TGTGCCAGCAGCTTAAAACAGGGCTACGAGCAGTACTTC CASSLKQGYEQYF . many TRBJ2-7 TRBV7-4
TGTGCCAGCTCACCATTCTTCCCAGGGAATAGGGTCGTCGAGCAGTACTTC CASSPFFPGNRVVEQYF . many TRBJ2-7 TRBV18
TGTGCCAGCAGCTTAGGAGAGACCCAGTACTTC CASSLGETQYF . few TRBJ2-5 TRBV11-2
TGTGCCATCAGTGAGTCTCAGGGCTTTACGCAGTATTTT CAISESQGFTQYF . few TRBJ2-3 TRBV10-3
TGTGCCAGCTCACCAGTTCAGCGCACAGATACGCAGTATTTT CASSPVQRTDTQYF . . TRBJ2-3 TRBV18
TGCAGCGTTAGGGGGACTCTGAACACTGAAGCTTTCTTT CSVRGTLNTEAFF . . TRBJ1-1 TRBV29-1
TGCAGCACCCGACAGGGGGCGAACACTGAAGCTTTCTTT CSTRQGANTEAFF TRBD1 . TRBJ1-1 TRBV29-1
TGTGCCAGCAGCGAGGGGTGGAACACTGAAGCTTTCTTT CASSEGWNTEAFF . . TRBJ1-1 TRBV5-4
TGTGCCAGCAGTGTCCGGGACAGGGGCAACACTGAAGCTTTCTTT CASSVRDRGNTEAFF TRBD1 few TRBJ1-1 TRBV2
TGTGCCAGCGAGGACAGTTACAATGAGCAGTTCTTC CASEDSYNEQFF . few TRBJ2-1 TRBV5-4
TGTGCCAGCTCACCAGAGGGATCAGGCTACACCTTC CASSPEGSGYTF . . TRBJ1-2 TRBV18
TGTGCCAGCAGCGTAGGGTCCACCTCCTACGAGCAGTACTTC CASSVGSTSYEQYF . . TRBJ2-7 TRBV9
TGTGCCTGGAGTGTTGAAAGCACAGTGGCTTTCTTT CAWSVESTVAFF . few TRBJ1-1 TRBV30
TGTGCCAGCAGTTTAGCCAGGGAAGGCAATCAGCCCCAGCATTTT CASSLAREGNQPQHF . . TRBJ1-5 TRBV27
TGCGCCAGCAGCTTGGATGCGGGAATCCCTGGAAACACCATATATTTT CASSLDAGIPGNTIYF . few TRBJ1-3 TRBV5-1
TGCAGCGTTTTGACAGGTTACAATCAGCCCCAGCATTTT CSVLTGYNQPQHF . few TRBJ1-5 TRBV29-1